One and the same sample provided the 8 T cell receptor beta chains below, sequenced in a study of blood T cell repertoires in COVID-19. Here immunoSEQ multiplex PCR was the method, and the copy in TCRdb shows in-frame clones only, minus some. The table records some 300,000 clones, approximately 84% of them present only once. The material sequenced was PBMCs or T cells enriched from blood (not recorded which). Receptors were obtained from a man younger than 40 who had recovered from COVID-19.

The V call is TRBV7-9, the J call TRBJ2-3; 7 bases agree with TRBD1. J was trimmed by 5 bases and V by 4 bases; bases with no gene match: 6. Germline V gene data show CDR1 as SEHNR and CDR2 as FQNEAQ (reference sequence). The CDR3 is made up of 14 amino acids. The CDR3 DNA reads as TGTGCCAGCAGCTCCGACAGGGCGGGAGATACGCAGTATTTT. Its protein product is CASSSDRAGDTQYF.

The chain carries TRBV11-3 and TRBJ1-1; D gene uncertain. V was pared by 1 base and J by 11 bases, with 17 bases between. Germline values: CDR1 SGHNT, CDR2 YENEEA. The CDR3 runs 14 residues. The CDR3 loop reads CASSLGWAGTAAFF. In DNA form, the CDR3 reads TGTGCCAGCAGCTTAGGCTGGGCCGGCACCGCCGCTTTCTTT.

This chain connects TRBV27 to TRBJ2-2; 12 positions agree with TRBD1. Germline lookup yields CDR1 MNHEY and CDR2 SMNVEV (reference sequence). The V and J ends lost 3 bases and 6 bases, in that order; junction bases with no gene match: 2. The CDR3 totals 15 residues. CDR3 sequence (DNA): TGTGCCAGCAGTTTGGGACAGGGGGCGTCCGGGGAGCTGTTTTTT. Amino acids: CASSLGQGASGELFF.

The J gene is TRBJ1-5, the V gene TRBV5-5; D may be TRBD1 (5 bases). The germline gives CDR1 SGHKS, CDR2 YYEKEE (reference sequence). This CDR3 contains 15 residues. V was pared by 2 bases and J by 7 bases, with 16 bases between. CDR3 DNA: TGTGCCAGCAGCTTTGGCCAGGGCGGGGTGCAGCCCCAGCATTTT. Residues: CASSFGQGGVQPQHF.

V gene TRBV18 combines with J gene TRBJ2-1; TRBD2 matches at 7 bases. Germline CDR1 and CDR2: KGHSH and LQKENI. V was clipped by 4 bases and J by 10 bases; unmatched bases: 7. The CDR3 consists of 13 residues. The CDR3 spells CASSLGLGEEQFF. The CDR3, as DNA: TGTGCCAGCTCACTCGGACTAGGGGAGGAGCAGTTCTTC.

V usage is TRBV6-2 or TRBV6-3 and J usage is TRBJ1-1; TRBD1 might be the D (5 bases). The germline CDR1 and CDR2 sequences are MNHEY and SVGEGT. V was trimmed by 2 bases and J by 2 bases, leaving 12 bases between them. The CDR3 length is 15 residues. The CDR3 protein is CASSYLQGTNTEAFF. DNA for the CDR3: TGTGCCAGCAGTTACCTTCAGGGTACCAACACTGAAGCTTTCTTT.

This chain joins TRBV27 and TRBJ1-4; perhaps TRBD1 as D (5 bases). This CDR3 has 15 residues. The germline V gene has CDR1 MNHEY and CDR2 SMNVEV (reference sequence). V was shortened by 0 bases and J by 7 bases, with 12 bases between the two germline ends. The CDR3 DNA reads as TGTGCCAGCAGTTTATCTCAGGGTGTAACTGAAAAACTGTTTTTT. It yields the protein CASSLSQGVTEKLFF.

The chain links TRBV10-3 to TRBJ1-1, with 12 nucleotides matching TRBD1. The V gene end was trimmed by 7 bases and the J gene end by 5 bases; junction bases not matched to a gene: 17. The CDR3 is 18 amino acids. Germline V gene lookup returns CDR1 ENHRY and CDR2 SYGVKD. CDR3 coding DNA: TGTGCCATCAAAATACCCCATCTGGGGACAGGGGGCCGAACTGAAGCTTTCTTT. Protein sequence: CAIKIPHLGTGGRTEAFF.